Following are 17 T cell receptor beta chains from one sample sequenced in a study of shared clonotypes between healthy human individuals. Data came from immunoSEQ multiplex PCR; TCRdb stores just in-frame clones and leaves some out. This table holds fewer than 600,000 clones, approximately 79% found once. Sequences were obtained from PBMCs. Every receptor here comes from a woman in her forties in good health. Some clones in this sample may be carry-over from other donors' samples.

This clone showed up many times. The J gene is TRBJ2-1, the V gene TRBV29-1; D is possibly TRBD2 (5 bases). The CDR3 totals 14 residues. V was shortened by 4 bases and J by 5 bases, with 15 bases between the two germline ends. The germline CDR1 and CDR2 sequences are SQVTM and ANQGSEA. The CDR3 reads CSVAKDFINNEQFF. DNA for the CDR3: TGCAGCGTTGCAAAGGACTTCATTAACAATGAGCAGTTCTTC.

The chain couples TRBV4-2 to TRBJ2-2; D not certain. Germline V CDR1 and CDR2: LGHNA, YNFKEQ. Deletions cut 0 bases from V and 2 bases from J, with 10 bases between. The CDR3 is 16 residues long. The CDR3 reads CASSQEVYGNTGELFF. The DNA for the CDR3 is TGTGCCAGCAGCCAAGAGGTGTACGGAAACACCGGGGAGCTGTTTTTT.

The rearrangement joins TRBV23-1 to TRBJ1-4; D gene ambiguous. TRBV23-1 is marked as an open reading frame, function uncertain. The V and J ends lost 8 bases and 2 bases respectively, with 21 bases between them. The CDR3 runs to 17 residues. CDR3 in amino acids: CASQTRIQVATNEKLFF. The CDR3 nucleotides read TGCGCCAGCCAGACCCGAATTCAGGTTGCCACTAATGAAAAACTGTTTTTT.

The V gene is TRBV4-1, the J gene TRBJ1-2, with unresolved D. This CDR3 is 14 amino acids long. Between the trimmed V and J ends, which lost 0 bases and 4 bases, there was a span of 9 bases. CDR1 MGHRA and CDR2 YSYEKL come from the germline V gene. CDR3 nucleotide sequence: TGCGCCAGCAGCCAAGACCCGGGGATCTATGGCTACACCTTC. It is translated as CASSQDPGIYGYTF.

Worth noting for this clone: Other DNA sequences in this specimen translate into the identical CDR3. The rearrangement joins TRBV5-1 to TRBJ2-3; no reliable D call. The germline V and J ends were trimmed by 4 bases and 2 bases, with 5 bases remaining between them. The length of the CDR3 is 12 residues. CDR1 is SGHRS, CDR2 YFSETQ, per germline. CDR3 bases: TGCGCCAGCAGCCTACCCACAGATACGCAGTATTTT. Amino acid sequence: CASSLPTDTQYF.

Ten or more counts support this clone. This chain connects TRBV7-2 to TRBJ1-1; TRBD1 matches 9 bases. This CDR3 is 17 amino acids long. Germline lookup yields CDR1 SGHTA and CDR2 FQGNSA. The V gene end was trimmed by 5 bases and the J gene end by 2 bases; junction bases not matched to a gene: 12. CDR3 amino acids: CASSPWGTGGANTEAFF. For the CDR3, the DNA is TGTGCCAGCAGCCCTTGGGGCACAGGGGGCGCAAACACTGAAGCTTTCTTT.

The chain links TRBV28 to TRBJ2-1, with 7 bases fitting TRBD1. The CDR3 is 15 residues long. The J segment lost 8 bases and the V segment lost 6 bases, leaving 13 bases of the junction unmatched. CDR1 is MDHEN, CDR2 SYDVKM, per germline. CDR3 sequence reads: CASSLQRQGWHEQFF. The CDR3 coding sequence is TGTGCCAGCAGCCTACAACGACAGGGATGGCATGAGCAGTTCTTC.

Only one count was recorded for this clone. The CDR3 DNA follows: TGTGCCAGCAGCTTGTCCGGGACAGGGTTCCAAGAGACCCAGTACTTC. This translates into CASSLSGTGFQETQYF. The gene calls are TRBV11-3 and TRBJ2-5, with TRBD1 identical over 9 bases. Trimming cost V 3 bases and J 1 base; bases outside gene matches: 6. The germline V gene encodes CDR1 SGHNT and CDR2 YENEEA. CDR3 length: 16 amino acids.

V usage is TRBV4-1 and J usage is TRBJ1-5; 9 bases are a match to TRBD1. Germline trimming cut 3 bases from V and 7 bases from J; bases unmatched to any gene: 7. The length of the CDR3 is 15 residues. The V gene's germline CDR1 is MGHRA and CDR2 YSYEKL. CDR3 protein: CASSHPTGGGQPQHF. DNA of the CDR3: TGCGCCAGCAGCCATCCGACAGGGGGAGGACAGCCCCAGCATTTT.

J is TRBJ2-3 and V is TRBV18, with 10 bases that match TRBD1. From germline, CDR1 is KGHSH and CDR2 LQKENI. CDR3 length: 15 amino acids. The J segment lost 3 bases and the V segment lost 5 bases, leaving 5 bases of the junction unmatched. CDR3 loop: CASSGTGDRTDTQYF. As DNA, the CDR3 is TGTGCCAGCTCAGGGACAGGGGACCGAACAGATACGCAGTATTTT.

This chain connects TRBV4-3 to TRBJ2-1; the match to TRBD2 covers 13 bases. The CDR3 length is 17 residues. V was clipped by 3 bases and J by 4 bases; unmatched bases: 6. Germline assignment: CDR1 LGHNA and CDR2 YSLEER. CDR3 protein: CASSQGTSGNPYNEQFF. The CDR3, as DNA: TGCGCCAGCAGCCAGGGGACTAGCGGGAATCCTTACAATGAGCAGTTCTTC.

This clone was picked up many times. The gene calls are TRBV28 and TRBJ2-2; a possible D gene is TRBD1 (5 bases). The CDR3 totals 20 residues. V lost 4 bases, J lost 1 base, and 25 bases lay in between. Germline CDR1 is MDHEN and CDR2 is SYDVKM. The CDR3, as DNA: TGTGCCAGCAGTTCCGGGTTTAAGGGGTGGCTATTGATGAACACCGGGGAGCTGTTTTTT. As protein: CASSSGFKGWLLMNTGELFF.

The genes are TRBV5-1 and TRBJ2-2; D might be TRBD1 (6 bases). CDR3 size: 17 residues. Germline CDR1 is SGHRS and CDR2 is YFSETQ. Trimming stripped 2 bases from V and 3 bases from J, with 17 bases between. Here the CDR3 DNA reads TGCGCCAGCAGCTTTGCCCGGCCAGGGGCGGACACCGGGGAGCTGTTTTTT. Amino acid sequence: CASSFARPGADTGELFF. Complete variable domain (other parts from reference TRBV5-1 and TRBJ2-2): KAGVTQTPRYLIKTRGQQVTLSCSPISGHRSVSWYQQTPGQGLQFLFEYFSETQRNKGNFPGRFSGRQFSNSRSEMNVSTLELGDSALYLCASSFARPGADTGELFFGEGSRLTVL.

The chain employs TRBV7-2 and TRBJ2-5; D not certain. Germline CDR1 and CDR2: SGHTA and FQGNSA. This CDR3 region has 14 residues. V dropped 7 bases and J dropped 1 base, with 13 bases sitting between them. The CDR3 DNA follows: TGTGCCAGCAATCCCAGGCAAACCCAAGAGACCCAGTACTTC. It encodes CASNPRQTQETQYF.

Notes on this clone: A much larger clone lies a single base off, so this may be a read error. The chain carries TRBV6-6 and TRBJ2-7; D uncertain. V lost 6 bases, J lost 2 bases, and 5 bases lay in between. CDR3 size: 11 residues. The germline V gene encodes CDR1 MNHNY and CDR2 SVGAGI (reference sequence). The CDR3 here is CASSSTYEQYF. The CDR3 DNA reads TGTGCCAGCAGCAGCACCTACGAGCAGTACTTC.

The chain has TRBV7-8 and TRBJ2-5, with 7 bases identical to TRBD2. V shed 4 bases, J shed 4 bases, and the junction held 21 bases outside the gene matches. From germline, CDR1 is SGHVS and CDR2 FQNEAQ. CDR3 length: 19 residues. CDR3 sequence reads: CASSSTVAGVGRVRETQYF. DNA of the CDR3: TGTGCCAGCAGCTCTACCGTGGCGGGAGTCGGCAGGGTTCGAGAGACCCAGTACTTC.

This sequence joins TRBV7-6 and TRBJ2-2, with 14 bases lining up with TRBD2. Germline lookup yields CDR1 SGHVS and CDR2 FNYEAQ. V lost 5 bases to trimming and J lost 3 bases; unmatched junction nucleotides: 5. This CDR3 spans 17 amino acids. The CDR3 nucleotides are TGTGCCAGCAGCGACCCGGGACTAGCGGGGGACACCGGGGAGCTGTTTTTT. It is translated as CASSDPGLAGDTGELFF.